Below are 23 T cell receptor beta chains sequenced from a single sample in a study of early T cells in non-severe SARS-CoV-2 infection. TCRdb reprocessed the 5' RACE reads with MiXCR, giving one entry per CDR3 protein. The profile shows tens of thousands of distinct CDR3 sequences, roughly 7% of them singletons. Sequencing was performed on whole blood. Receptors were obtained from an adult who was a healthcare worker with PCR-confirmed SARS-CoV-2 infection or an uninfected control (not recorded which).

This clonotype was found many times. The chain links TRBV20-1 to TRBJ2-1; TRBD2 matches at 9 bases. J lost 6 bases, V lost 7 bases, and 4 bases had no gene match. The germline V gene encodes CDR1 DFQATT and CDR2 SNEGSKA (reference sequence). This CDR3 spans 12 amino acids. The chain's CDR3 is CSGGGAINEQFF. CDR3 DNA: TGCAGTGGCGGGGGGGCGATCAATGAGCAGTTCTTC.

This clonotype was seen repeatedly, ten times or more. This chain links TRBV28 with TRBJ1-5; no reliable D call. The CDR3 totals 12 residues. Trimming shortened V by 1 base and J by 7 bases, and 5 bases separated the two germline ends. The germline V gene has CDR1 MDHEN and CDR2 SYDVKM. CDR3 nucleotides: TGTGCCAGCAGTTTATATAGGCAGCCCCAGCATTTT. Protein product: CASSLYRQPQHF.

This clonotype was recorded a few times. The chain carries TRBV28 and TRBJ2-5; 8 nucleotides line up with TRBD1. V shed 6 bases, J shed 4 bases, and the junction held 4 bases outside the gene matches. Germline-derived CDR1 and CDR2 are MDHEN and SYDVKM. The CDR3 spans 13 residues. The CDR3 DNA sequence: TGTGCCAGCAGGACAGGGGAGGTAGAGACCCAGTACTTC. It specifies CASRTGEVETQYF.

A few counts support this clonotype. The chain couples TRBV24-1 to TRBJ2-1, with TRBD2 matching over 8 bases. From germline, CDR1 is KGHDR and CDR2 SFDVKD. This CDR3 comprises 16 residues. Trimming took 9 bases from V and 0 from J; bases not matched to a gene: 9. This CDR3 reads CATAGSAGDSYNEQFF. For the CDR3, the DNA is TGTGCCACCGCCGGATCAGCGGGGGACTCCTACAATGAGCAGTTCTTC.

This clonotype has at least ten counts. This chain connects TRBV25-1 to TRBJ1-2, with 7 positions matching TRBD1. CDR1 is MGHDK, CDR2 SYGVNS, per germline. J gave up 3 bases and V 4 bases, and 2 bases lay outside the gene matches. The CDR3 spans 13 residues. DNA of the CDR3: TGTGCCAGCAGTGCAACAGGGGACTATGGCTACACCTTC. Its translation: CASSATGDYGYTF.

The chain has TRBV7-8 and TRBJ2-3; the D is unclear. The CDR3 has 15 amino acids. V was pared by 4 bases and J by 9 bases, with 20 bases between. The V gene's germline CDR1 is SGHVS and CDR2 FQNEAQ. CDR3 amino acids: CASSYAMTRPETQYF. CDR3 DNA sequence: TGTGCCAGCAGCTATGCAATGACGCGACCTGAGACGCAGTATTTT.

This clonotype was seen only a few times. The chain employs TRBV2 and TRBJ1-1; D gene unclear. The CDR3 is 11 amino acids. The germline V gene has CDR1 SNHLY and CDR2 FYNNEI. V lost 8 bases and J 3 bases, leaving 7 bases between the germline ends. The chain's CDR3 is CASGWYTEAFF. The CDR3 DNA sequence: TGTGCCAGCGGGTGGTACACTGAAGCTTTCTTT. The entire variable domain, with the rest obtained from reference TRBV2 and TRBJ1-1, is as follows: EPEVTQTPSHQVTQMGQEVILRCVPISNHLYFYWYRQILGQKVEFLVSFYNNEISEKSEIFDDQFSVERPDGSNFTLKIRSTKLEDSAMYFCASGWYTEAFFGQGTRLTVV.

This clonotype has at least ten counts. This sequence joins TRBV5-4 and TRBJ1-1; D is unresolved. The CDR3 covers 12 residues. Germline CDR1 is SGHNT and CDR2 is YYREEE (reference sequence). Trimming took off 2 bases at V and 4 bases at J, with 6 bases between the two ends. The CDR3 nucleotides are TGTGCCAGCAGCTTTAGCGGCACTGAAGCTTTCTTT. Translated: CASSFSGTEAFF.

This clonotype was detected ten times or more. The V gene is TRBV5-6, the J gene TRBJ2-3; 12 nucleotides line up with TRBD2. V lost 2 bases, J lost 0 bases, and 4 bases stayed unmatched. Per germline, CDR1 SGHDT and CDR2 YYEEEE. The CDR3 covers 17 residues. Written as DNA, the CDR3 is TGTGCCAGCAGCTTCGGGACTAGCGGGCTTAGCACAGATACGCAGTATTTT. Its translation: CASSFGTSGLSTDTQYF.

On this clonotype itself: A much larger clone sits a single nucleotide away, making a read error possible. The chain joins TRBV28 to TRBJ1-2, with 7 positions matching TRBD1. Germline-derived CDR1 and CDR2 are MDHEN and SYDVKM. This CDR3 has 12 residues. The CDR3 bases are TGTGTCACTACAGGGGTTATTGGTGGCTACACCTTC. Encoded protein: CVTTGVIGGYTF.

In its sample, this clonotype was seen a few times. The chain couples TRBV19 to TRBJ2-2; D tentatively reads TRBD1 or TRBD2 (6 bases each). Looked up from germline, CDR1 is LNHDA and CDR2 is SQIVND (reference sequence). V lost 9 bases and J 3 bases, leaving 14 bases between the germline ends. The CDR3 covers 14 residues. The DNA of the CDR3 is TGTGCCAGCCGGACGGGGGCCCACACCGGGGAGCTGTTTTTT. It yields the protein CASRTGAHTGELFF.

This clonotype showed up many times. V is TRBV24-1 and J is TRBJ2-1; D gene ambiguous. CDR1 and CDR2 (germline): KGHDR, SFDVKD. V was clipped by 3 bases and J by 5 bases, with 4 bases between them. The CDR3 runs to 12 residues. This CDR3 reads CATSDPDNEQFF. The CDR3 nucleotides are TGTGCCACCAGTGATCCTGACAATGAGCAGTTCTTC.

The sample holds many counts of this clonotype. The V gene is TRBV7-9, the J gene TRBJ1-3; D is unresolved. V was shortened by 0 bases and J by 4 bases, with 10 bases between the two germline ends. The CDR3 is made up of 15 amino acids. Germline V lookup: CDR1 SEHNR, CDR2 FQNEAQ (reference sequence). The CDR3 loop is CASSLATSTGNTIYF. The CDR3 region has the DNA TGTGCCAGCAGCTTAGCCACGTCGACGGGAAACACCATATATTTT.

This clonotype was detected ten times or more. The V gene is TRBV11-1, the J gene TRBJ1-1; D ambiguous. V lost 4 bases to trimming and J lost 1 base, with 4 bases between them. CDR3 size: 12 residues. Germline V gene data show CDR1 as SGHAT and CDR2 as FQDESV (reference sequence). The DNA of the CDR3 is TGTGCCAGCAGCTACAGGAACACTGAAGCTTTCTTT. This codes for CASSYRNTEAFF.

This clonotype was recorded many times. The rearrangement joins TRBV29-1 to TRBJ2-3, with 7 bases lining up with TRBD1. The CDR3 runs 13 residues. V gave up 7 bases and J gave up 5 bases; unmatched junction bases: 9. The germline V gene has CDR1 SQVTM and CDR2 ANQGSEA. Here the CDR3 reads CSATDRAVDTQYF. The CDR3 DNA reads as TGCAGCGCAACTGACAGGGCGGTAGATACGCAGTATTTT.

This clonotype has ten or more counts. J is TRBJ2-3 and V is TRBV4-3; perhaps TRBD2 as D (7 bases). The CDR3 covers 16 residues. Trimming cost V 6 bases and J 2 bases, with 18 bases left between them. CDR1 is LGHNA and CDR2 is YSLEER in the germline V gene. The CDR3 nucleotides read TGCGCCAGCAGTTTTAGTGGGGGGGCAATCACAGATACGCAGTATTTT. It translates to CASSFSGGAITDTQYF.

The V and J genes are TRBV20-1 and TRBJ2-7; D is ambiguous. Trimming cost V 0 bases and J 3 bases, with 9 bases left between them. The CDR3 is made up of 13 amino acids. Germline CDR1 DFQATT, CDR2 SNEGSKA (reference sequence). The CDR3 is CSARDQQNYEQYF. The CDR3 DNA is TGCAGTGCTAGAGATCAGCAAAACTACGAGCAGTACTTC.

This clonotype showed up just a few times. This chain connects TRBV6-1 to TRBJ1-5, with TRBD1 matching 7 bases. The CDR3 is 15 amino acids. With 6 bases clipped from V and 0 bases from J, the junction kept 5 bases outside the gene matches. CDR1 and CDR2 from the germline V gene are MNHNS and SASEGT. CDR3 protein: CASSQQGPSNQPQHF. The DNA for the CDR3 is TGTGCCAGCAGCCAACAGGGGCCTAGCAATCAGCCCCAGCATTTT.

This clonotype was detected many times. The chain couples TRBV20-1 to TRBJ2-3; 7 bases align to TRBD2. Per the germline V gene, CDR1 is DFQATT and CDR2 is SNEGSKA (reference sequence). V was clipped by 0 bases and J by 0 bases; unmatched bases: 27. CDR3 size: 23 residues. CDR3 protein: CSARDPPRWSGETQRISTDTQYF. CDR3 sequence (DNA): TGCAGTGCTAGAGATCCTCCACGATGGAGCGGGGAAACCCAGAGAATTAGCACAGATACGCAGTATTTT.

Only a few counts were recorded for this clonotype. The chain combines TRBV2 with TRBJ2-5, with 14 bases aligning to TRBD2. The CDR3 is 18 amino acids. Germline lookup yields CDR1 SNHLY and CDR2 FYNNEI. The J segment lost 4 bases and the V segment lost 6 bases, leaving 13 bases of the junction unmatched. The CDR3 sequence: CASRYGTSGGPVGETQYF. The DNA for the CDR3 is TGTGCCAGCAGATACGGGACTAGCGGGGGCCCCGTAGGAGAGACCCAGTACTTC.

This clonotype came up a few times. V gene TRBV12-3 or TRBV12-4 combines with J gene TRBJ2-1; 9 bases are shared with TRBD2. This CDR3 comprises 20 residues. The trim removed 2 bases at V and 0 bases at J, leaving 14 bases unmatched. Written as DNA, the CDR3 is TGTGCCAGCAGTTTAATCGGCGGGGGGGCCGAAACAAACTCCTACAATGAGCAGTTCTTC. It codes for CASSLIGGGAETNSYNEQFF.

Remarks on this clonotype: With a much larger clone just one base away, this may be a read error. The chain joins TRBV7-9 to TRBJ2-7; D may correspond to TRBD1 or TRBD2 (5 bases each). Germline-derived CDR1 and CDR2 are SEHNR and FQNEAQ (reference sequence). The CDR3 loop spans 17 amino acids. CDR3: CDSSLGSSQGVSYEQYF. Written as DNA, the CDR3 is TGTGACAGCAGCTTAGGATCTAGTCAGGGAGTCTCCTACGAGCAGTACTTC.

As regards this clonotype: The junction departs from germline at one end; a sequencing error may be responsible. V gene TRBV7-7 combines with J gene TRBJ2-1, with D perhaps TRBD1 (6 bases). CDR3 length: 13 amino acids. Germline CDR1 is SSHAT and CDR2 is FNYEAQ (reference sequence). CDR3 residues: CASSFGQNAEQFF. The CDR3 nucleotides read TGTGCTAGCAGCTTTGGACAGAATGCTGAGCAGTTCTTC.